One and the same sample provided the 18 T cell receptor beta chains below, sequenced in a study of blood T cell repertoires in COVID-19. Measured with immunoSEQ multiplex PCR; TCRdb has only the in-frame clones, and not every one. The sample has roughly 72,000 clones, about 88% seen once. The sample taken for sequencing was peripheral blood. The receptors here all came from a human donor in a cohort sampled during active COVID-19.

The genes are TRBV19 and TRBJ1-2; 9 bases match TRBD1. Germline V gene lookup returns CDR1 LNHDA and CDR2 SQIVND (reference sequence). J was trimmed by 8 bases and V by 5 bases; bases with no gene match: 12. The CDR3 has 15 amino acids. The CDR3 nucleotides read TGTGCCAGTAGTCCGGGACAGGGTAGAAGAGAGGGCTACACCTTC. This sequence encodes CASSPGQGRREGYTF.

The chain uses TRBV18 and TRBJ2-1; the match to TRBD2 covers 7 bases. The CDR3 contains 18 residues. Germline loops: CDR1 KGHSH, CDR2 LQKENI. J lost 0 bases, V lost 8 bases, and 16 bases had no gene match. The CDR3 loop is CASALQASGYSSYNEQFF. DNA for the CDR3: TGTGCCAGCGCCCTCCAGGCTAGCGGATATAGCTCCTACAATGAGCAGTTCTTC. Looking up the rest from reference TRBV18 and TRBJ2-1 gives the full variable domain: NAGVMQNPRHLVRRRGQEARLRCSPMKGHSHVYWYRQLPEEGLKFMVYLQKENIIDESGMPKERFSAEFPKEGPSILRIQQVVRGDSAAYFCASALQASGYSSYNEQFFGPGTRLTVL.

This clone has more than one count but fewer than ten. The chain's CDR3 is CASSLGALGTGELFF. The CDR3 DNA sequence: TGTGCCAGCAGCTTAGGGGCGTTGGGTACCGGGGAGCTGTTTTTT. This chain uses TRBV7-7 with TRBJ2-2; unclear D gene. V gave up 1 base and J gave up 5 bases, with 11 bases separating them. Germline V gene lookup returns CDR1 SSHAT and CDR2 FNYEAQ (reference sequence). The length of the CDR3 is 15 residues.

The genes are TRBV6-5 and TRBJ1-5, with a tentative D call TRBD1 (5 bases). The CDR3 extends over 15 amino acids. Germline lookup yields CDR1 MNHEY and CDR2 SVGAGI. Trimming took 0 bases from V and 2 from J, leaving 8 bases between them. CDR3 coding DNA: TGTGCCAGCAGTTACTCAGGGGTCGGCAATCAGCCCCAGCATTTT. Amino acids: CASSYSGVGNQPQHF.

The J gene is TRBJ2-2, the V gene TRBV14; the D gene is possibly TRBD2 (6 bases). V dropped 1 base and J dropped 3 bases, with 15 bases sitting between them. The CDR3 totals 17 residues. The V gene's germline CDR1 is SGHDN and CDR2 FVKESK. CDR3 sequence (DNA): TGTGCCAGCAGCCAAGCCCAAAGCGGGTCGGACACCGGGGAGCTGTTTTTT. Residues: CASSQAQSGSDTGELFF. The variable domain in full, completed from reference TRBV14 and TRBJ2-2, reads EAGVTQFPSHSVIEKGQTVTLRCDPISGHDNLYWYRRVMGKEIKFLLHFVKESKQDESGMPNNRFLAERTGGTYSTLKVQPAELEDSGVYFCASSQAQSGSDTGELFFGEGSRLTVL.

This clone was seen a few times. The chain employs TRBV7-2 and TRBJ2-7; tentatively, D is TRBD1 (5 bases). Germline CDR1 SGHTA, CDR2 FQGNSA. Deletions cut 6 bases from V and 7 bases from J, with 22 bases between. This CDR3 has 15 residues. Here the CDR3 reads CASSPVQGLVREQYF. The CDR3 region has the DNA TGTGCCAGCAGTCCAGTCCAGGGCCTAGTCAGGGAGCAGTACTTC.

This chain connects TRBV15 to TRBJ1-4; tentatively, D is TRBD1 (5 bases). The CDR3 has 15 amino acids. Deletions cut 5 bases from V and 2 bases from J, with 12 bases between. Per germline, CDR1 LNHNV and CDR2 YYDKDF (reference sequence). The chain's CDR3 is CATSQGSSTNEKLFF. CDR3 nucleotide sequence: TGTGCCACCAGCCAGGGTTCGAGCACTAATGAAAAACTGTTTTTT.

The genes are TRBV6-5 and TRBJ2-1; TRBD2 aligns across 10 bases. CDR1 is MNHEY, CDR2 SVGAGI, per germline. This CDR3 comprises 15 residues. Losses at the gene ends were 5 bases for V and 2 bases for J; bases not matched to a gene: 3. CDR3 in amino acids: CASSIAGGPYNEQFF. The DNA for the CDR3 is TGTGCCAGCAGTATAGCGGGAGGACCCTACAATGAGCAGTTCTTC.

The chain couples TRBV12-5 to TRBJ1-1; 7 nucleotides match TRBD1. This CDR3 has 14 residues. Germline V gene sequence: CDR1 LGHNT, CDR2 FRNRAP. J was trimmed by 11 bases and V by 4 bases; bases with no gene match: 13. The CDR3 loop is CASGSEGAGGEAFF. Here the CDR3 DNA reads TGTGCTAGTGGTTCGGAGGGGGCTGGAGGAGAGGCTTTCTTT.

The rearrangement links TRBV9 to TRBJ2-1, with D perhaps matching TRBD2 (6 bases). V was trimmed by 3 bases and J by 1 base, leaving 11 bases between them. In germline, CDR1 is SGDLS, CDR2 YYNGEE. The CDR3 is 15 residues long. The CDR3 spells CASSEPGASYNEQFF. CDR3 in DNA: TGTGCCAGCAGCGAACCGGGAGCTTCCTACAATGAGCAGTTCTTC.

Regarding this clone: Other nucleotide sequences from this sample produce the same CDR3. This chain links TRBV12-3 or TRBV12-4 with TRBJ2-7; the D is unclear. V was cut by 4 bases and J by 3 bases, with 4 bases left in between. The CDR3 has 11 amino acids. This chain's CDR3 is CASSSGYEQYF. In DNA, the CDR3 is TGTGCCAGCAGTTCGGGCTACGAGCAGTACTTC.

V gene TRBV7-2 combines with J gene TRBJ1-5; D is ambiguous. V lost 6 bases and J 2 bases, leaving 11 bases between the germline ends. The length of the CDR3 is 14 residues. Germline V lookup: CDR1 SGHTA, CDR2 FQGNSA. CDR3 protein: CASSLNSGNQPQHF. The CDR3 coding sequence is TGTGCCAGCAGTCTTAACTCGGGCAATCAGCCCCAGCATTTT.

V usage is TRBV9 and J usage is TRBJ1-2, with a possible D match to TRBD1 (5 bases). This CDR3 has 13 amino acids. V shed 4 bases and J shed 1 base, with 8 bases lying between them. Germline lookup yields CDR1 SGDLS and CDR2 YYNGEE. The CDR3 sequence is CASSTRDNYGYTF. The CDR3 DNA reads TGTGCCAGCAGCACCAGGGATAACTATGGCTACACCTTC.

The rearrangement links TRBV5-1 to TRBJ1-4, with D perhaps TRBD1 (6 bases). The length of the CDR3 is 14 residues. The V gene's germline CDR1 is SGHRS and CDR2 YFSETQ. Trimming stripped 5 bases from V and 6 bases from J, with 14 bases between. The CDR3 region is CASRHQGLDEKLFF. Here the CDR3 DNA reads TGCGCCAGCAGACATCAGGGGCTTGATGAAAAACTGTTTTTT.

In its sample, this clone was seen once. As DNA, the CDR3 is TGTGCCAGCTCTCCGGACATTAAGGGAAGCACAGATACGCAGTATTTT. Its translation: CASSPDIKGSTDTQYF. The chain has TRBV2 and TRBJ2-3; possibly TRBD1 for D (5 bases). Trimming removed 8 bases from V and 0 bases from J, with 18 bases in between. There are 16 residues in the CDR3. Germline loops: CDR1 SNHLY, CDR2 FYNNEI. The complete variable domain, with remaining parts taken from reference TRBV2 and TRBJ2-3, reads EPEVTQTPSHQVTQMGQEVILRCVPISNHLYFYWYRQILGQKVEFLVSFYNNEISEKSEIFDDQFSVERPDGSNFTLKIRSTKLEDSAMYFCASSPDIKGSTDTQYFGPGTRLTVL.

The chain carries TRBV24-1 and TRBJ2-5; TRBD2 might be the D (5 bases). Germline values: CDR1 KGHDR, CDR2 SFDVKD. The CDR3 has 14 residues. Trimming took 3 bases from V and 5 from J, leaving 12 bases between them. The CDR3 protein is CATSDIRSGETQYF. The CDR3 DNA reads TGTGCCACCAGTGATATCCGGTCGGGGGAGACCCAGTACTTC.

The chain has TRBV5-1 and TRBJ2-1; TRBD2 matches at 9 bases. Germline V CDR1 and CDR2: SGHRS, YFSETQ. The V gene end was trimmed by 4 bases and the J gene end by 5 bases; junction bases not matched to a gene: 10. The length of the CDR3 is 16 residues. The CDR3 loop reads CASSHPAGGRNNEQFF. DNA for the CDR3: TGCGCCAGCAGCCACCCAGCGGGGGGCAGAAACAATGAGCAGTTCTTC.

This chain joins TRBV28 and TRBJ2-7, with D possibly being TRBD2 (7 bases). Trimming cost V 6 bases and J 1 base, with 13 bases left between them. Germline CDR1 MDHEN, CDR2 SYDVKM. The CDR3 contains 14 residues. The DNA for the CDR3 is TGTGCCAGCAGCTCCGAGGGGGGGTCCTACGAGCAGTACTTC. Protein: CASSSEGGSYEQYF.